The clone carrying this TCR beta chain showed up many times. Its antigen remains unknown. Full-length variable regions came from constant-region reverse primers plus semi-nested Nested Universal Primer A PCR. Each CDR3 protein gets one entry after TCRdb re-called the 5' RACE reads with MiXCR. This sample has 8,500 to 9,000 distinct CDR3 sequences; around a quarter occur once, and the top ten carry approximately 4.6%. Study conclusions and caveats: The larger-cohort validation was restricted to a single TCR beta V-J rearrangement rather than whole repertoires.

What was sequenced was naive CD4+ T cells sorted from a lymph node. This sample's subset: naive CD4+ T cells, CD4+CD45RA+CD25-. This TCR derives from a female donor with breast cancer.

CDR3 in amino acids: CASSLVSGSMNEQFF. The CDR3, as DNA: TGTGCCAGCAGCTTAGTGAGCGGGAGCATGAATGAGCAGTTCTTC. The chain carries TRBV7-9 and TRBJ2-1; 8 bases are a match to TRBD2. V was clipped by 1 base and J by 7 bases; unmatched bases: 6. Per germline, CDR1 SEHNR and CDR2 FQNEAQ (reference sequence). The CDR3 is 15 amino acids.